The 32 T cell receptor beta chains in this list originate from one sample, sequenced in a study of T-cell memory formation after mild COVID-19 (dated by TCRdb to the early 2020s). The library relied on 5' RACE. The instrument was an Illumina NovaSeq 6000. In TCRdb, the public reads were trimmed at Q25 with fastp and aligned with MiXCR, with productive beta chains retained. Rows with one shared CDR3 protein collapse into an entry with the most common genes and DNA. The sample profile shows 190,000 or so distinct CDR3 sequences; over 20% of them were found once. Of the sample, 20% to 25% falls within the top ten clones. The source material was PBMCs or a T cell subset sorted from them (not recorded which). Every receptor here comes from an adult woman who had mild COVID-19 (a few samples of this study predate the infection). The sample titles of this study are shuffled in the database, so cell type and time point are left out; the donor was told from shared clones.

The rearrangement links TRBV4-1 to TRBJ2-4, with 10 bases that match TRBD1. Trimming at V came to 0 bases and at J to 9 bases, leaving 14 bases not matched to a gene. Germline assignment: CDR1 MGHRA and CDR2 YSYEKL. This CDR3 contains 18 residues. Here the CDR3 DNA reads TGCGCCAGCAGCCAAGATCCCGGGTCGGGGACAGGGGAGACCATTCAGTACTTC. Protein product: CASSQDPGSGTGETIQYF.

This clonotype occurred a few times. The chain combines TRBV7-3 with TRBJ2-7; D is perhaps TRBD1 (6 bases). Germline CDR1 SGHTA, CDR2 FQGTGA. V lost 5 bases to trimming and J lost 2 bases, with 13 bases between them. The CDR3 consists of 14 residues. CDR3 nucleotides: TGTGCCAGCAGCATTCAAGGGGGAACCTACGAGCAGTACTTC. It codes for CASSIQGGTYEQYF.

V gene TRBV19 combines with J gene TRBJ2-1, with TRBD2 matching over 9 bases. This CDR3 region has 17 residues. V lost 7 bases to trimming and J lost 3 bases; unmatched junction nucleotides: 13. Looked up from germline, CDR1 is LNHDA and CDR2 is SQIVND (reference sequence). The CDR3 protein is CASTPPSASGIYNEQFF. The CDR3 DNA reads TGTGCCAGTACCCCCCCCTCCGCTAGCGGGATCTACAATGAGCAGTTCTTC.

This chain links TRBV7-8 with TRBJ2-5; TRBD1 matches at 9 bases. The germline CDR1 and CDR2 sequences are SGHVS and FQNEAQ. V lost 5 bases and J lost 5; bases outside the gene matches: 6. The CDR3 is 14 residues long. The DNA of the CDR3 is TGTGCCAGCAGCCACACAGGGGGCGCGGAGACCCAGTACTTC. Its protein is CASSHTGGAETQYF.

The sample holds a few counts of this clonotype. This chain links TRBV7-9 with TRBJ1-1; 7 bases map to TRBD1. Losses at the gene ends were 5 bases for V and 0 bases for J; bases not matched to a gene: 9. Per germline, CDR1 SEHNR and CDR2 FQNEAQ (reference sequence). The CDR3 covers 16 residues. The CDR3: CASSARSGQLNTEAFF. The DNA for the CDR3 is TGTGCCAGCAGCGCCAGATCGGGACAGTTGAACACTGAAGCTTTCTTT.

This chain connects TRBV12-3 or TRBV12-4 to TRBJ1-1, with D unclear. V was trimmed by 7 bases and J by 1 base, leaving 10 bases between them. This CDR3 has 13 amino acids. CDR3 in amino acids: CASNFVRNTEAFF. The CDR3 coding sequence is TGTGCCAGCAATTTCGTTCGGAACACTGAAGCTTTCTTT.

V is TRBV12-3 or TRBV12-4 and J is TRBJ2-5, with D possibly being TRBD1 (6 bases). CDR3 length equals 15 residues. V dropped 3 bases and J dropped 5 bases, with 16 bases sitting between them. CDR3 nucleotide sequence: TGTGCCAGCAGTTTCCCCGGTCAGGGGATGGAGACCCAGTACTTC. As protein: CASSFPGQGMETQYF.

This clonotype appeared a few times. The rearrangement uses TRBV19 and TRBJ2-1, with 12 bases fitting TRBD2. The CDR3 loop spans 17 amino acids. Germline lookup yields CDR1 LNHDA and CDR2 SQIVND (reference sequence). V shed 2 bases and J 4 bases; nucleotides not matched to a gene: 6. CDR3 amino acids: CASSIPRTSGEYNEQFF. DNA of the CDR3: TGTGCCAGTAGTATACCCCGGACTAGCGGGGAGTACAATGAGCAGTTCTTC.

The rearrangement links TRBV27 to TRBJ2-7; no definite D call. Trimming left V 5 bases short and J 9 bases short, with 14 bases between. The CDR3 sequence is 12 residues long. In germline, CDR1 is MNHEY, CDR2 SMNVEV (reference sequence). Here the CDR3 DNA reads TGTGCCAGCAGTCCCGGGTCGGAAGGGCAGTACTTC. Protein: CASSPGSEGQYF.

This clonotype was found a few times. The chain joins TRBV5-1 to TRBJ1-1, with D possibly TRBD1 on 5 matching bases. The CDR3 is 13 amino acids. The V end lost 2 bases, the J end lost 6 bases, and 11 bases lay between the germline ends. Germline assignment: CDR1 SGHRS and CDR2 YFSETQ. DNA of the CDR3: TGCGCCAGCAGCTTCGTCAGAGGGGCTGAAGCTTTCTTT. It encodes CASSFVRGAEAFF.

Worth noting for this clonotype: This may be a read error, as it is one base from a much larger clone. The chain carries TRBV9 and TRBJ2-2; D not certain. Trimming left V 4 bases short and J 3 bases short, with 25 bases between. Per the germline V gene, CDR1 is SGDLS and CDR2 is YYNGEE. The CDR3 has 19 amino acids. The CDR3 DNA is TGTGCCAGCAGCCCACGTTTAACGCAGTGGACGGCTGACACCGGGGAGCTGTTTTTT. Translating gives CASSPRLTQWTADTGELFF.

The chain uses TRBV3-1 and TRBJ2-2; a possible D gene is TRBD1 (5 bases). V dropped 7 bases and J dropped 1 base, with 7 bases sitting between them. This CDR3 has 13 residues. The V gene's germline CDR1 is LGHDT and CDR2 YNNKEL (reference sequence). The CDR3 here is CASIGQNTGELFF. In nucleotides, the CDR3 is TGTGCCAGCATAGGACAGAACACCGGGGAGCTGTTTTTT. The full variable domain, its missing parts supplied by reference TRBV3-1 and TRBJ2-2, is DTAVSQTPKYLVTQMGNDKSIKCEQNLGHDTMYWYKQDSKKFLKIMFSYNNKELIINETVPNRFSPKSPDKAHLNLHINSLELGDSAVYFCASIGQNTGELFFGEGSRLTVL.

The chain recombines TRBV27 with TRBJ1-5; the D is unclear. CDR1 MNHEY and CDR2 SMNVEV come from the germline V gene (reference sequence). Between the trimmed V and J ends, which lost 6 bases and 0 bases, there was a span of 9 bases. The CDR3 covers 14 residues. The CDR3 protein is CASRTDGSNQPQHF. The CDR3 bases are TGTGCCAGCAGGACGGACGGTAGCAATCAGCCCCAGCATTTT.

This clonotype was detected only a few times. The V gene is TRBV6-5, the J gene TRBJ1-1; 12 bases are a match to TRBD1. Germline-derived CDR1 and CDR2 are MNHEY and SVGAGI. After removal of 4 bases from V and 3 bases from J, the junction contained 18 bases not matched to a gene. The CDR3 has 20 amino acids. The CDR3 here is CASSFSHTRDRGLMDTEAFF. The DNA of the CDR3 is TGTGCCAGCAGTTTCTCCCATACCAGGGACAGGGGGCTTATGGACACTGAAGCTTTCTTT.

The chain employs TRBV7-9 and TRBJ2-7; D perhaps matches TRBD1 (7 bases). V lost 4 bases and J 4 bases, leaving 17 bases between the germline ends. The CDR3 sequence is 15 residues long. Per the germline V gene, CDR1 is SEHNR and CDR2 is FQNEAQ (reference sequence). The CDR3 DNA sequence: TGTGCCAGCAGCTCTCGGAGGGGGCAAATGTACGAGCAGTACTTC. Amino acid sequence: CASSSRRGQMYEQYF.

The gene calls are TRBV10-3 and TRBJ2-1; 10 positions agree with TRBD2. After removal of 2 bases from V and 7 bases from J, the junction contained 8 bases not matched to a gene. The V gene's germline CDR1 is ENHRY and CDR2 SYGVKD. The CDR3 runs 16 residues. The CDR3 region is CAISESPAGGSNEQFF. CDR3 nucleotides: TGTGCCATCAGTGAGAGTCCAGCGGGGGGGTCGAATGAGCAGTTCTTC.

The genes are TRBV4-1 and TRBJ1-2; maybe TRBD1 (6 bases). The CDR3 is 14 amino acids. Trimming took off 1 base at V and 4 bases at J, with 10 bases between the two ends. The germline V gene encodes CDR1 MGHRA and CDR2 YSYEKL. The CDR3 sequence is CASSQVGAGYGYTF. CDR3 bases: TGCGCCAGCAGCCAAGTGGGGGCGGGCTATGGCTACACCTTC.

This clonotype occurred a few times. This chain connects TRBV4-2 to TRBJ2-2; D is tentatively TRBD1 or TRBD2 (5 bases each). CDR3 length: 15 amino acids. V was cut by 0 bases and J by 4 bases, with 9 bases left in between. Germline lookup yields CDR1 LGHNA and CDR2 YNFKEQ. The CDR3 nucleotides read TGTGCCAGCAGCCAAGATGACGGGGCCACCGGGGAGCTGTTTTTT. Protein product: CASSQDDGATGELFF.

This chain joins TRBV5-1 and TRBJ1-1; 8 bases map to TRBD1. Germline lookup yields CDR1 SGHRS and CDR2 YFSETQ. This CDR3 comprises 13 residues. The trim removed 0 bases at V and 8 bases at J, leaving 3 bases unmatched. Written as DNA, the CDR3 is TGCGCCAGCAGCTTGGTCGGACAGGGAGAAGCTTTCTTT. This gives the protein CASSLVGQGEAFF.

This chain connects TRBV3-1 to TRBJ2-5; TRBD2 agrees at 8 bases. The CDR3 sequence is 14 residues long. The V and J ends lost 1 base and 6 bases, in that order; junction bases with no gene match: 4. The germline gives CDR1 LGHDT, CDR2 YNNKEL (reference sequence). The CDR3 bases are TGTGCCAGCAGCCAAGGAGCGGGGGTGCAGACCCAGTACTTC. Translation: CASSQGAGVQTQYF.

This chain links TRBV20-1 with TRBJ2-1; TRBD2 agrees at 10 bases. The CDR3 totals 20 residues. V was pared by 3 bases and J by 0 bases, with 17 bases of the junction left unmatched. CDR1 is DFQATT, CDR2 SNEGSKA, per germline (reference sequence). The CDR3 DNA sequence: TGCAGTGCTAGGGCACTCAGCGGGGGGGCCAAGTCTTCCTCCTACAATGAGCAGTTCTTC. Residues: CSARALSGGAKSSSYNEQFF.

This clonotype was seen a few times. The CDR3 here is CASSTPGAGYTF. The DNA of the CDR3 is TGTGCCAGTAGTACACCAGGGGCTGGCTACACCTTC. The rearrangement links TRBV19 to TRBJ1-2, with D tentatively TRBD1 (6 bases). Per the germline V gene, CDR1 is LNHDA and CDR2 is SQIVND (reference sequence). Deletions cut 4 bases from V and 7 bases from J, with 10 bases between. The CDR3 is made up of 12 amino acids.

This chain connects TRBV2 to TRBJ2-1; 12 bases map to TRBD2. J gave up 8 bases and V 4 bases, and 9 bases lay outside the gene matches. The CDR3 sequence is 16 residues long. Germline loops: CDR1 SNHLY, CDR2 FYNNEI. For the CDR3, the DNA is TGTGCCAGCAGTGGGGACCTAGCGGGGGGGCCAGATGAGCAGTTCTTC. Protein: CASSGDLAGGPDEQFF.

This chain connects TRBV4-3 to TRBJ2-7, with D possibly TRBD2 on 5 matching bases. The germline V gene has CDR1 LGHNA and CDR2 YSLEER. The V and J ends lost 0 bases and 1 base respectively, with 10 bases between them. The CDR3 totals 15 residues. CDR3 sequence reads: CASSQDRGQSYEQYF. CDR3 DNA: TGCGCCAGCAGCCAAGATCGGGGTCAGTCCTACGAGCAGTACTTC.

This clonotype appeared many times. V gene TRBV12-3 or TRBV12-4 combines with J gene TRBJ2-7; either TRBD1 or TRBD2 may supply D (5 bases each). Trimming cost V 1 base and J 6 bases, with 7 bases left between them. There are 12 residues in the CDR3. The CDR3 protein is CASSLGGSEQYF. CDR3 sequence (DNA): TGTGCCAGCAGTTTAGGGGGGTCCGAGCAGTACTTC.

Remarks on this clonotype: One junction end disagrees with the germline gene, perhaps due to a read error. The J gene is TRBJ2-1, the V gene TRBV15, with 9 bases that match TRBD2. CDR3 size: 15 residues. Germline V gene data show CDR1 as LNHNV and CDR2 as YYDKDF (reference sequence). CDR3 DNA sequence: TGTGCCAACAGCAGGGGACTAGCAGGAGTCTGGGAGCAGTTCTTC. Amino acid sequence: CANSRGLAGVWEQFF. The variable domain in full, completed from reference TRBV15 and TRBJ2-1, reads DAMVIQNPRYQVTQFGKPVTLSCSQTLNHNVMYWYQQKSSQAPKLLFHYYDKDFNNEADTPDNFQSRRPNTSFCFLDIRSPGLGDTAMYLCANSRGLAGVWEQFFGPGTRLTVL.

This rearrangement joins TRBV25-1 to TRBJ2-1, with no clear D. Between the trimmed V and J ends, which lost 0 bases and 5 bases, there was a span of 8 bases. CDR3 length: 14 residues. The V gene's germline CDR1 is MGHDK and CDR2 SYGVNS. The CDR3 bases are TGTGCCAGCAGTGAATATGCATCAGACAATGAGCAGTTCTTC. Translated, it gives CASSEYASDNEQFF.

J is TRBJ1-6 and V is TRBV4-2; no clear D. Germline lookup yields CDR1 LGHNA and CDR2 YNFKEQ. There are 15 residues in the CDR3. The V end lost 4 bases, the J end lost 9 bases, and 16 bases lay between the germline ends. The CDR3 here is CASSPHVGEASPLHF. The DNA of the CDR3 is TGTGCCAGCAGCCCCCACGTCGGCGAGGCTTCACCCCTCCACTTT.

The CDR3 bases are TGTGCCAGCAGCGTAGTTTCGGGTAGCACTGAAGCTTTCTTT. Its protein is CASSVVSGSTEAFF. The chain employs TRBV9 and TRBJ1-1; D remains unclear. The germline V gene has CDR1 SGDLS and CDR2 YYNGEE. The CDR3 sequence is 14 residues long. Deletions cut 0 bases from V and 4 bases from J, with 10 bases between.

V and J are TRBV7-6 and TRBJ2-7; TRBD2 matches at 10 bases. J gave up 4 bases and V 0 bases, and 6 bases lay outside the gene matches. The CDR3 covers 16 residues. Germline V gene data show CDR1 as SGHVS and CDR2 as FNYEAQ. This CDR3 is CASSLAWASGSYEQYF. DNA of the CDR3: TGTGCCAGCAGCTTAGCTTGGGCTAGCGGGAGTTACGAGCAGTACTTC.

This clonotype came up a few times. CDR3 loop: CASSPATDGFSYEQYF. DNA for the CDR3: TGTGCCAGCAGTCCAGCCACGGACGGATTCTCCTACGAGCAGTACTTC. J is TRBJ2-7 and V is TRBV27; D remains ambiguous. The CDR3 is made up of 16 amino acids. Germline lookup yields CDR1 MNHEY and CDR2 SMNVEV (reference sequence). Trimming removed 5 bases from V and 0 bases from J, with 17 bases in between.

Only a few counts were recorded for this clonotype. The chain combines TRBV7-8 with TRBJ2-7; D may be TRBD1 (5 bases). The germline V gene encodes CDR1 SGHVS and CDR2 FQNEAQ. Trimming cost V 1 base and J 9 bases, with 10 bases left between them. CDR3 size: 12 residues. The CDR3 nucleotides read TGTGCCAGCAGCTTAGGCCCAGGGTGGCAGTACTTC. It encodes CASSLGPGWQYF.